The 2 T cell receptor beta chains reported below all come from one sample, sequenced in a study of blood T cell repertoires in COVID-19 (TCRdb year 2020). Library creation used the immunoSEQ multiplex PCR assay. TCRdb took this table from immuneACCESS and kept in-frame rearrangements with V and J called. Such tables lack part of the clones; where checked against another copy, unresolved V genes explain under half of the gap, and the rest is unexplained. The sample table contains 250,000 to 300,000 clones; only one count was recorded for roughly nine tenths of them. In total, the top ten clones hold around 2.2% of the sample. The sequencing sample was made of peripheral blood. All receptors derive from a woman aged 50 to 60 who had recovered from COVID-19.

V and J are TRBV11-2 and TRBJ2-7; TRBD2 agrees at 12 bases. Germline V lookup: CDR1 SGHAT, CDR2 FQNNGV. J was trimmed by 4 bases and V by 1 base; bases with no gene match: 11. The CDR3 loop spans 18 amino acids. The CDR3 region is CASSLVGTSGFITYEQYF. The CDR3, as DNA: TGTGCCAGCAGCTTAGTGGGGACTAGCGGGTTCATTACGTACGAGCAGTACTTC.

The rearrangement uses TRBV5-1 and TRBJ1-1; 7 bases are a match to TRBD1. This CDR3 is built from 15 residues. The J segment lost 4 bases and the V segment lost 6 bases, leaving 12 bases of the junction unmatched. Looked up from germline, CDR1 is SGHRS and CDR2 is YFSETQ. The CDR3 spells CASTTTGIEITEAFF. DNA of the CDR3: TGCGCCAGCACGACGACAGGGATCGAGATCACTGAAGCTTTCTTT.